This T cell receptor beta chain originates from a study of a mutant IDH1 vaccine in newly diagnosed glioma. Study information: Vaccination was launched 4-6 weeks after radiotherapy alone, or with temozolomide cycles. Therapy received beforehand was radiotherapy, temozolomide, or both, with most patients given both. Study-level findings and limits: There were vaccine-induced immune responses in roughly 93% of the patients. Top peripheral T cell clonotype shifts appeared unrelated to pseudoprogression.

Regarding time point: week 47, end of study. Vaccination comprised doses that each held 300 ug of mutant IDH1 20-mer peptide, plus topical imiquimod. As concerns this clone: Antigen unknown.

CDR3 size: 13 residues. The germline V and J ends were trimmed by 6 bases and 1 base, with 10 bases remaining between them. The germline CDR1 and CDR2 sequences are LNHDA and SQIVND (reference sequence). Profiled with immunoSEQ multiplex PCR; TCRdb holds only in-frame clones, not every one. The sample yields roughly 51,000 clones, roughly 80% seen once. The TCR was taken from a woman aged 30 to 39 with glioma. Some clones in this sample may be carry-over from other donors' samples. The V gene is TRBV19, the J gene TRBJ2-7, with a tentative D call TRBD1 (6 bases). This specimen was PBMCs, taken from a glioma patient whose treatment included an IDH1 peptide vaccine. The CDR3 coding sequence is TGTGCCAGTAGCCAGGGGTGGTCCTACGAGCAGTACTTC. Translating gives CASSQGWSYEQYF.